This T cell receptor (beta chain) came from a study of T cell clonotyping in hematopoietic cell transplantation. Whole-study results and caveats: Graft donor and pretransplant recipient Inverse Simpson Index values predicted broader posttransplant TCR diversity.

The method was immunoSEQ multiplex PCR; TCRdb's version includes in-frame clones alone and lacks a portion of them. The table lists 50,000 or so clones, around 84% of them singletons. A word on this clone: Its antigen is unidentified.

Time point reported: recipient sample about 28 days before transplant, after cytoreduction. Between the trimmed V and J ends, which lost 1 base and 0 bases, there was a span of 7 bases. CDR3 size: 15 residues. The germline V gene has CDR1 SGHVS and CDR2 FNYEAQ. The V gene is TRBV7-6, the J gene TRBJ1-5; D remains ambiguous. The material sequenced was peripheral blood mononuclear cells, taken before stem cell transplant. This sequence was found in a man aged 55 to 70 with myelodysplastic syndrome. Some clones in this sample may be carry-over from other donors' samples. CDR3 region: CASSLDSYSNQPQHF. The CDR3 bases are TGTGCCAGCAGCTTAGACAGCTATAGCAATCAGCCCCAGCATTTT.